These T cell receptor beta chains were read from a single sample in a study of T cell changes during pregnancy in multiple sclerosis. Sequencing was performed with immunoSEQ multiplex PCR; in TCRdb, only in-frame clones are kept and a portion is missing. The table includes some 30,000 clones, 87% detected once. The input for sequencing was CD8+ T cells from peripheral blood mononuclear cells, taken before pregnancy. The receptors originated from a female donor with multiple sclerosis, enrolled in a pregnancy study. The conserved cysteine and the conserved F or W are not part of the CDR3 here. The order of the fields is CDR3 length, V gene, J gene, clone size, CDR3 protein. Not all rows give a size; the values are once, few, many and, for expanded clones, a class.

cdr3_length: 13; v_call: TRBV7-2; j_call: TRBJ2-1; clone_size: .; cdr3_aa: ASSATIVTGTEQF
cdr3_length: 13; v_call: TRBV27; j_call: TRBJ2-1; clone_size: .; cdr3_aa: ASSSLAGPYNEQF
cdr3_length: 12; v_call: TRBV9; j_call: TRBJ2-7; clone_size: .; cdr3_aa: ASSQSGVSYEQY
cdr3_length: 17; v_call: TRBV7-3; j_call: TRBJ2-1; clone_size: .; cdr3_aa: ASSLQLAGGPGAYNEQF
cdr3_length: 13; v_call: TRBV9; j_call: TRBJ1-6; clone_size: .; cdr3_aa: ASSVEDSGGTPLH
cdr3_length: 12; v_call: TRBV6-4; j_call: TRBJ2-1; clone_size: .; cdr3_aa: ASSDGTSAREQF
cdr3_length: 11; v_call: TRBV5-4; j_call: TRBJ2-7; clone_size: .; cdr3_aa: ASSLELTYEQY
cdr3_length: 15; v_call: TRBV28; j_call: TRBJ2-5; clone_size: .; cdr3_aa: ASSRPSWTSGSETQY
cdr3_length: 12; v_call: TRBV27; j_call: TRBJ2-7; clone_size: .; cdr3_aa: ASSFLGAAYEQY
cdr3_length: 12; v_call: TRBV10-3; j_call: TRBJ1-3; clone_size: .; cdr3_aa: AISPGQGDYTIY
cdr3_length: 15; v_call: TRBV27; j_call: TRBJ1-1; clone_size: .; cdr3_aa: ASSLIQGAGAVTEAF
cdr3_length: 14; v_call: TRBV28; j_call: TRBJ2-2; clone_size: .; cdr3_aa: ASSRETSGSFGELF
cdr3_length: 15; v_call: TRBV5-6; j_call: TRBJ1-2; clone_size: .; cdr3_aa: ASSLYRDRGSWYGYT
cdr3_length: 13; v_call: TRBV7-6; j_call: TRBJ1-1; clone_size: .; cdr3_aa: ASSLMREGGTEAF
cdr3_length: 11; v_call: TRBV30; j_call: TRBJ1-1; clone_size: .; cdr3_aa: AWSVGGNTEAF
cdr3_length: 12; v_call: TRBV27; j_call: TRBJ2-7; clone_size: .; cdr3_aa: ASSSSTDTYEQY
cdr3_length: 12; v_call: TRBV9; j_call: TRBJ2-1; clone_size: .; cdr3_aa: ASSALGAWDEQF
cdr3_length: 15; v_call: TRBV11-3; j_call: TRBJ1-3; clone_size: .; cdr3_aa: ASSLGGDLTPGNTIY
cdr3_length: 13; v_call: TRBV4-1; j_call: TRBJ2-5; clone_size: .; cdr3_aa: AGSQWTEGLETQY
cdr3_length: 16; v_call: TRBV5-6; j_call: TRBJ2-1; clone_size: .; cdr3_aa: ASSSQYYRVSSYNEQF
cdr3_length: 14; v_call: TRBV11-2; j_call: TRBJ2-1; clone_size: .; cdr3_aa: ASSLAAGGGYNEQF
cdr3_length: 13; v_call: TRBV5-4; j_call: TRBJ1-3; clone_size: .; cdr3_aa: ASSIDRGIGNTIY
cdr3_length: 14; v_call: TRBV9; j_call: TRBJ1-1; clone_size: .; cdr3_aa: ASSPKSLGQGSEAF
cdr3_length: 10; v_call: TRBV30; j_call: TRBJ2-7; clone_size: few; cdr3_aa: AWSVMAGEQY
cdr3_length: 12; v_call: TRBV4-1; j_call: TRBJ2-3; clone_size: once; cdr3_aa: ASSQDSRGDTQY
cdr3_length: 13; v_call: TRBV28; j_call: TRBJ1-5; clone_size: once; cdr3_aa: ASGILDRGPQPQH
cdr3_length: 14; v_call: TRBV4-2; j_call: TRBJ2-7; clone_size: .; cdr3_aa: ASSQVIGTGGYEQY
cdr3_length: 12; v_call: TRBV25-1; j_call: TRBJ2-7; clone_size: .; cdr3_aa: ASSGAGEGYEQY
cdr3_length: 13; v_call: TRBV28; j_call: TRBJ1-1; clone_size: .; cdr3_aa: ASKGQGSVNTEAF
cdr3_length: 13; v_call: TRBV6-6; j_call: TRBJ2-3; clone_size: .; cdr3_aa: ASSYSQGSTDTQY
cdr3_length: 16; v_call: TRBV4-1; j_call: TRBJ1-1; clone_size: .; cdr3_aa: ASSQDLYLVTGRTEAF
cdr3_length: 14; v_call: TRBV4-3; j_call: TRBJ2-7; clone_size: .; cdr3_aa: ASSQDARGGNYEQY
cdr3_length: 12; v_call: TRBV6-5; j_call: TRBJ2-3; clone_size: .; cdr3_aa: ASSGGETTDTQY
cdr3_length: 10; v_call: TRBV5-1; j_call: TRBJ2-7; clone_size: .; cdr3_aa: ASIQQGLEQY
cdr3_length: 14; v_call: TRBV4-1; j_call: TRBJ1-3; clone_size: .; cdr3_aa: ASSLSSEGKGNTIY
cdr3_length: 13; v_call: TRBV11-3; j_call: TRBJ2-7; clone_size: .; cdr3_aa: ASSPGSGQAYEQY
cdr3_length: 14; v_call: TRBV15; j_call: TRBJ2-5; clone_size: .; cdr3_aa: ATSREGAGVAETQY
cdr3_length: 15; v_call: TRBV7-8; j_call: TRBJ2-7; clone_size: .; cdr3_aa: ASSLPRTGGHYYEQY
cdr3_length: 11; v_call: TRBV5-6; j_call: .; clone_size: .; cdr3_aa: ASSWGGSVEQY
cdr3_length: 10; v_call: TRBV6-6; j_call: TRBJ2-1; clone_size: once; cdr3_aa: ASIRGDNEQF
cdr3_length: 13; v_call: TRBV6-4; j_call: TRBJ2-1; clone_size: .; cdr3_aa: ASSGLAGGGSEQF